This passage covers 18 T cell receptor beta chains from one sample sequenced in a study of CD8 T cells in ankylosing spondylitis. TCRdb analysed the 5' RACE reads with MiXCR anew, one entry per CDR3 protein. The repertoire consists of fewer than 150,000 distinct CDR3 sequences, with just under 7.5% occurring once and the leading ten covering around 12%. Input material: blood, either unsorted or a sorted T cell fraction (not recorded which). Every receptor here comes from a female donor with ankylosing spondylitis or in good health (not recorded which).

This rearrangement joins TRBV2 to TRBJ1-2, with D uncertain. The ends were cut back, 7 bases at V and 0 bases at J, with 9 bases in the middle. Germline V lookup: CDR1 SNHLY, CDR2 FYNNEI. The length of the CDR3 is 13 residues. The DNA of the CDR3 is TGTGCCAGCAAGGAGGTAGCTAACTATGGCTACACCTTC. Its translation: CASKEVANYGYTF.

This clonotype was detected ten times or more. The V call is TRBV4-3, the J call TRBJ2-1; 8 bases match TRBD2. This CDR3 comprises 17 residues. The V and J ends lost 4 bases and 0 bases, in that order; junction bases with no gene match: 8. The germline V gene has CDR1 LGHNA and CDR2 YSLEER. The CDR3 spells CASSPRMGTSSYNEQFF. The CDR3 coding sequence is TGCGCCAGCAGCCCCCGCATGGGGACTAGCTCCTACAATGAGCAGTTCTTC.

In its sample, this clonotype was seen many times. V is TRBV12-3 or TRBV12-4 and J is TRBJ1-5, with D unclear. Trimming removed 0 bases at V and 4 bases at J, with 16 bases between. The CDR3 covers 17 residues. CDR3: CASSLALAGLANQPQHF. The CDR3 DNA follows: TGTGCCAGCAGTTTAGCGCTGGCAGGTTTGGCGAATCAGCCCCAGCATTTT.

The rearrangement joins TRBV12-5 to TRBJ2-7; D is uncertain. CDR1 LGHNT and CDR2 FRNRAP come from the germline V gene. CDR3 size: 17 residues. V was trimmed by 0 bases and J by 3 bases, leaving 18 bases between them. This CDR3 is CASGLVRGIPLDYEQYF. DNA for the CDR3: TGTGCTAGTGGTTTGGTACGAGGAATTCCTCTGGACTACGAGCAGTACTTC.

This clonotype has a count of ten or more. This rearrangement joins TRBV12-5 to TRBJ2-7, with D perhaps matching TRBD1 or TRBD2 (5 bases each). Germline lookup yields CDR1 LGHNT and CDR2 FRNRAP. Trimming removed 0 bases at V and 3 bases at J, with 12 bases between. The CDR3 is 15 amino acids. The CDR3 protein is CASGLVEGLYYEQYF. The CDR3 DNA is TGTGCTAGTGGTTTGGTAGAGGGGCTCTACTACGAGCAGTACTTC.

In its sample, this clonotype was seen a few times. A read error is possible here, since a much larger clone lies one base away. The CDR3 sequence: CATSQPLGQGATDTQYF. CDR3 DNA: TGTGCCACCAGCCAACCCCTTGGACAGGGGGCGACTGATACGCAGTATTTT. This chain joins TRBV3-1 and TRBJ2-3, with 11 bases aligning to TRBD1. This CDR3 is built from 17 residues. CDR1 and CDR2 (germline): LGHDT, YNNKEL (reference sequence).

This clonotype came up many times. CDR3 protein: CASSRDRSREQYF. CDR3 DNA sequence: TGTGCCAGCAGCCGGGACCGATCGCGCGAGCAGTACTTC. The rearrangement uses TRBV7-9 and TRBJ2-7; D is tentatively TRBD1 or TRBD2 (5 bases each). The CDR3 contains 13 residues. From germline, CDR1 is SEHNR and CDR2 FQNEAQ (reference sequence). Trimming shortened V by 5 bases and J by 6 bases, and 14 bases separated the two germline ends. Complete variable domain (other parts from reference TRBV7-9 and TRBJ2-7): DTGVSQNPRHKITKRGQNVTFRCDPISEHNRLYWYRQTLGQGPEFLTYFQNEAQLEKSRLLSDRFSAERPKGSFSTLEIQRTEQGDSAMYLCASSRDRSREQYFGPGTRLTVT.

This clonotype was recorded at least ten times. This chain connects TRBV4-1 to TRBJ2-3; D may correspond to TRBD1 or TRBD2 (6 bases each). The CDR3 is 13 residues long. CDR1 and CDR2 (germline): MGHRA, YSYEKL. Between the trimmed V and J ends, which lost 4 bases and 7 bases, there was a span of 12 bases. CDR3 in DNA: TGCGCCAGCAGCCCCTCGGGGGCGAATACGCAGTATTTT. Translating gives CASSPSGANTQYF.

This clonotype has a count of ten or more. In DNA form, the CDR3 reads TGCGCCAGCAGCTCCGCAGGGGGGTCCACAGATACGCAGTATTTT. It specifies CASSSAGGSTDTQYF. The J gene is TRBJ2-3, the V gene TRBV5-1; a possible D gene is TRBD1 (7 bases). This CDR3 is 15 amino acids long. Germline values: CDR1 SGHRS, CDR2 YFSETQ. V was clipped by 3 bases and J by 2 bases, with 13 bases between them.

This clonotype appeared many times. CDR3 coding DNA: TGCGCCAGCAGCCAAGATGGTGACTACACAGATACGCAGTATTTT. Its protein is CASSQDGDYTDTQYF. The chain uses TRBV4-1 and TRBJ2-3; D may be TRBD2 (5 bases). The CDR3 has 15 residues. The germline V gene has CDR1 MGHRA and CDR2 YSYEKL. V shed 0 bases and J shed 2 bases, with 9 bases lying between them.

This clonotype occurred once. CDR3 residues: CASSKDSHFGNQPQHF. The DNA for the CDR3 is TGTGCCAGCAGCAAAGATTCCCATTTCGGCAATCAGCCCCAGCATTTT. The V gene is TRBV21-1, the J gene TRBJ1-5. TRBV21-1 is marked as a pseudogene. The CDR3 has 16 amino acids.

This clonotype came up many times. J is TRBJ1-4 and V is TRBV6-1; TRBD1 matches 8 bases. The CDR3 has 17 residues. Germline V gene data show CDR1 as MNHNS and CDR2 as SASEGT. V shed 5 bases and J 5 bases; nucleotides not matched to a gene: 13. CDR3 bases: TGTGCCAGCAGTAGAGGACAGGGTCAGAGATTAAATGAAAAACTGTTTTTT. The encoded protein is CASSRGQGQRLNEKLFF.

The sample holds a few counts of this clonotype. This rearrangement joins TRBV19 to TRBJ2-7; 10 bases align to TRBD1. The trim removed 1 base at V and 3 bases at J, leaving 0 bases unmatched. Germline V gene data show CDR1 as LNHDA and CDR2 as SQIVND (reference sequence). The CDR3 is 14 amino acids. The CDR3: CASSIGTGGYEQYF. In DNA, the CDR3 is TGTGCCAGTAGTATAGGGACAGGGGGCTACGAGCAGTACTTC. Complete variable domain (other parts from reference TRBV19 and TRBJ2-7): DGGITQSPKYLFRKEGQNVTLSCEQNLNHDAMYWYRQDPGQGLRLIYYSQIVNDFQKGDIAEGYSVSREKKESFPLTVTSAQKNPTAFYLCASSIGTGGYEQYFGPGTRLTVT.

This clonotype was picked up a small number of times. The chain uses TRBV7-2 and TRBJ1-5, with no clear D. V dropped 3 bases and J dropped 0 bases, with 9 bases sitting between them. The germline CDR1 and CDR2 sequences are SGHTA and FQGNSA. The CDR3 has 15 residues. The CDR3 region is CASSFLRNSNQPQHF. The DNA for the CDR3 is TGTGCCAGCAGCTTTTTGAGGAATAGCAATCAGCCCCAGCATTTT.

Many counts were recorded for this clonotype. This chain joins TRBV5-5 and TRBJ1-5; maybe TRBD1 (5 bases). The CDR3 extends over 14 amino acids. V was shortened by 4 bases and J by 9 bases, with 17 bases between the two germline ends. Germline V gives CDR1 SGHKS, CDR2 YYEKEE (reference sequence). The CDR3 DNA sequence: TGTGCCAGCAGCCCATCTCAGGGCATAGGGCCCCAGCATTTT. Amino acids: CASSPSQGIGPQHF.

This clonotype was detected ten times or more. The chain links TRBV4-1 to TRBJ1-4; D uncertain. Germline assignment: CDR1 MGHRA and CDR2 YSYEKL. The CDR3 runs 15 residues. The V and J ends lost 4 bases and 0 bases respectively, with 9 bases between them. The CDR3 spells CASSRLPATNEKLFF. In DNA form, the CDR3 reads TGCGCCAGCAGCCGTTTGCCCGCAACTAATGAAAAACTGTTTTTT.

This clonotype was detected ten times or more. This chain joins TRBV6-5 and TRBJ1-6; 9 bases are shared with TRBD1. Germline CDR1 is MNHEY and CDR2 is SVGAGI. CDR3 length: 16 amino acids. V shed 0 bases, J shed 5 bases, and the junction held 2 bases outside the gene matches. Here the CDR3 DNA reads TGTGCCAGCAGTTACTCTTGGACAGGGGATAATTCACCCCTCCACTTT. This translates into CASSYSWTGDNSPLHF.

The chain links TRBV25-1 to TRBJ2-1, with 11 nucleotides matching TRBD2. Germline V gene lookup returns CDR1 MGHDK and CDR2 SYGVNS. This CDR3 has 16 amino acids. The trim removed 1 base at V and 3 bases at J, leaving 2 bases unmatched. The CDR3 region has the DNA TGTGCCAGCAGTGAATCGGGACTAGCGGACTACAATGAGCAGTTCTTC. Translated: CASSESGLADYNEQFF.